This T cell receptor beta chain was found in a study of cytomegalovirus exposure and HLA in healthy donors. For the study at large: The same platform was used for the approximately 120 validation repertoires as for the approximately 730 first-cohort repertoires, as reported in a later analysis. General study findings and limits: Overall, approximately 150 TCR beta chains were annotated as cytomegalovirus-associated.

Deletions cut 2 bases from V and 2 bases from J, with 10 bases between. Germline-derived CDR1 and CDR2 are MNHEY and SMNVEV (reference sequence). The CDR3 is 14 residues long. This clone was found once. Its antigen remains unidentified. Separation from the roughly 600-subject first cohort characterized the roughly 120-subject validation cohort, to which the donors belonged. The data were produced by immunoSEQ multiplex PCR, yet TCRdb's version contains in-frame clones alone and is incomplete. The sample has about 160,000 clones, approximately 96% seen once. The chain couples TRBV27 to TRBJ2-7; D not resolved. Sequenced sample: PBMCs. The source is a woman younger than 35 in good health and CMV-seronegative. CDR3 nucleotides: TGTGCCAGCAGTTTAGGGCTTAGAGCCTACGAGCAGTACTTC. Translated, it gives CASSLGLRAYEQYF.